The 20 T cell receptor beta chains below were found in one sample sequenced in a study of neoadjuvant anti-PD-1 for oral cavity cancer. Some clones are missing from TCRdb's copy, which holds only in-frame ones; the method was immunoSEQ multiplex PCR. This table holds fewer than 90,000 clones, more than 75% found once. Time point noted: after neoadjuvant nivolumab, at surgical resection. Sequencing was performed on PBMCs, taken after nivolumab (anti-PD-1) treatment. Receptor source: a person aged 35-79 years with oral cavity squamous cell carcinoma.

The CDR3 region is CASSLPGGVSGELFF. Written as DNA, the CDR3 is TGTGCCAGCAGCTTGCCAGGGGGCGTGAGCGGGGAGCTGTTTTTT. The chain is built from TRBV5-4 and TRBJ2-2; 8 nucleotides line up with TRBD1. The CDR3 length is 15 residues. The germline V gene encodes CDR1 SGHNT and CDR2 YYREEE (reference sequence). V dropped 1 base and J dropped 7; count of bases not matched to a gene: 6.

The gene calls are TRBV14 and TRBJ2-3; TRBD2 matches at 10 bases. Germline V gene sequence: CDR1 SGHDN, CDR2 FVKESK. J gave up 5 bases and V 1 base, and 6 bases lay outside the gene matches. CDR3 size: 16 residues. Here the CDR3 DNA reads TGTGCCAGCAGCCAAGGGGAGCTAGCGGGAGTAGATACGCAGTATTTT. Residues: CASSQGELAGVDTQYF.

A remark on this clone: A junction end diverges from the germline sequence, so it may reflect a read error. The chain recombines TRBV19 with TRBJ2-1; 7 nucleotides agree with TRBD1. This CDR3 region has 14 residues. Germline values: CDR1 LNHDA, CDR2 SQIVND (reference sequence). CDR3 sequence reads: CASSMTGSYNGQFF. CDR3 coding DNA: TGTGCCAGTAGTATGACAGGGTCCTACAATGGGCAGTTCTTC.

CDR3 sequence: CASSLEIGTGGDEQFF. The CDR3 DNA reads as TGTGCCAGCAGCTTAGAAATTGGGACAGGGGGGGATGAGCAGTTCTTC. The J gene is TRBJ2-1, the V gene TRBV11-2; 11 positions agree with TRBD1. Germline V gives CDR1 SGHAT, CDR2 FQNNGV. The V and J ends lost 0 bases and 8 bases, in that order; junction bases with no gene match: 6. This CDR3 contains 16 residues.

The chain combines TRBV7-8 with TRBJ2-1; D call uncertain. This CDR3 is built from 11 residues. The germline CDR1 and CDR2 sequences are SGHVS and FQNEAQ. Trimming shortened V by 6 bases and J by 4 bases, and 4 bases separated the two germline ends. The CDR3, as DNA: TGTGCCAGCAGGAGTTACAATGAGCAGTTCTTC. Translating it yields CASRSYNEQFF.

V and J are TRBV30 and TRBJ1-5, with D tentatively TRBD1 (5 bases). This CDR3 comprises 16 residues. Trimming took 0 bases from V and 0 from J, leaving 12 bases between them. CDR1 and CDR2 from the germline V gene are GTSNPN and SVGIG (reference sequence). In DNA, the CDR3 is TGTGCCTGGAGTGTTAAGGACACCTATAGCAATCAGCCCCAGCATTTT. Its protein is CAWSVKDTYSNQPQHF. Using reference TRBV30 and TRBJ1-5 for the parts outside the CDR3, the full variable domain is SQTIHQWPATLVQPVGSPLSLECTVEGTSNPNLYWYRQAAGRGLQLLFYSVGIGQISSEVPQNLSASRPQDRQFILSSKKLLLSDSGFYLCAWSVKDTYSNQPQHFGDGTRLSIL.

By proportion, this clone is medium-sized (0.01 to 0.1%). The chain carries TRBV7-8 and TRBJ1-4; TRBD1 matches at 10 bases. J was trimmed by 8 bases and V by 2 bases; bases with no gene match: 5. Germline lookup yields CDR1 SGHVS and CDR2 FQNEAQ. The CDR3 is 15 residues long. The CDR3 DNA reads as TGTGCCAGCAGCTTAAGACAGGGGGCGGGGGAAAAACTGTTTTTT. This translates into CASSLRQGAGEKLFF.

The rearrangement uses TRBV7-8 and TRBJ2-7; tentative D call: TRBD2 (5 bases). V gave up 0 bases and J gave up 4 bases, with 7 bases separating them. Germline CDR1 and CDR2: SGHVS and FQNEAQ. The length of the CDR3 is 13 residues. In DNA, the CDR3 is TGTGCCAGCAGCTTAGCCGGAGGTTACGAGCAGTACTTC. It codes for CASSLAGGYEQYF. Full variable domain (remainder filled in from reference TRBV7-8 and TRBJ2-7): GAGVSQSPRYKVAKRGQDVALRCDPISGHVSLFWYQQALGQGPEFLTYFQNEAQLDKSGLPSDRFFAERPEGSVSTLKIQRTQQEDSAVYLCASSLAGGYEQYFGPGTRLTVT.

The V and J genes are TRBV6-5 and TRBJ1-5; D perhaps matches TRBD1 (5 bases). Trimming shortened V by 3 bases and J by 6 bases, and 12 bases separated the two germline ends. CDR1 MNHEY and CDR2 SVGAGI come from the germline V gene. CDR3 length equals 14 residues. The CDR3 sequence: CASSYDSSVQPQHF. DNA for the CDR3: TGTGCCAGCAGTTATGACAGTTCGGTTCAGCCCCAGCATTTT.

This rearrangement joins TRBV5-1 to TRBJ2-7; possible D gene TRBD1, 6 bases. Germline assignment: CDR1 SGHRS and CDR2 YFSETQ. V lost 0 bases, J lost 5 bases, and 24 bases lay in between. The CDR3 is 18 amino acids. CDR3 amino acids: CASSLGPHPGQGRHEQYF. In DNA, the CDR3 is TGCGCCAGCAGCTTGGGCCCTCACCCTGGGCAGGGGCGGCACGAGCAGTACTTC.

The CDR3 DNA is TGTGCCAGCGGCGGGGCGGGGGGGGCCTACGAGCAGTACTTC. As protein: CASGGAGGAYEQYF. The chain is built from TRBV6-6 and TRBJ2-7; 9 nucleotides match TRBD2. Germline loops: CDR1 MNHNY, CDR2 SVGAGI (reference sequence). V dropped 8 bases and J dropped 2; count of bases not matched to a gene: 7. The CDR3 is 14 residues long.

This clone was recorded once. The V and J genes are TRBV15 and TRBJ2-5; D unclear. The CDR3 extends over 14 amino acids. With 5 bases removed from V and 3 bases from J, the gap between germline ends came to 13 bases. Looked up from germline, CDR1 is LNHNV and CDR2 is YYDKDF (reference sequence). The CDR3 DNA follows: TGTGCCACCAGCTCACGGGCCCATGAAGAGACCCAGTACTTC. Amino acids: CATSSRAHEETQYF.

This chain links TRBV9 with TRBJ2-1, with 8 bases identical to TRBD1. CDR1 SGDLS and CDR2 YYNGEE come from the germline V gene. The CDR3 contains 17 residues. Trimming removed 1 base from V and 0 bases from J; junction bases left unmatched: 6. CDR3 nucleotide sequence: TGTGCCAGCAGCGTATCCGGACAGGGTATCTCCTACAATGAGCAGTTCTTC. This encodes CASSVSGQGISYNEQFF.

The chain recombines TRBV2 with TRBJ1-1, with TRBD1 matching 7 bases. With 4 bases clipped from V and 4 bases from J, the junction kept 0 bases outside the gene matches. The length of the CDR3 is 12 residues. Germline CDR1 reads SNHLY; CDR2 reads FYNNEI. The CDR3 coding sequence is TGTGCCAGCAGTGGACAGGGCACTGAAGCTTTCTTT. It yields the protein CASSGQGTEAFF.

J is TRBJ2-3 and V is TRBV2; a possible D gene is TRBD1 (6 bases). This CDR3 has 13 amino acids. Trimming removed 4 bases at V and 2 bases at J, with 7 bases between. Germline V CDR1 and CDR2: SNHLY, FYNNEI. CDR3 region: CASSGQATDTQYF. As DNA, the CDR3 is TGTGCCAGCAGTGGACAGGCCACAGATACGCAGTATTTT.

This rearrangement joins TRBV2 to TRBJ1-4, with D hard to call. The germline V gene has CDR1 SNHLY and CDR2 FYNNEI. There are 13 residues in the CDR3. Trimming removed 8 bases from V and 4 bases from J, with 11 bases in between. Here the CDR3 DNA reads TGTGCCAGCCGAAGAGAGAGTAATGAAAAACTGTTTTTT. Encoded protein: CASRRESNEKLFF.

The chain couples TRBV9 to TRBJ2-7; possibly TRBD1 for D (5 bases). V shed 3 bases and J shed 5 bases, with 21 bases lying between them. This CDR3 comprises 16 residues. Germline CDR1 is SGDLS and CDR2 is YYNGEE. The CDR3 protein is CASSGGARAHMDEQYF. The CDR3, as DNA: TGTGCCAGCAGCGGGGGTGCCAGGGCTCATATGGACGAGCAGTACTTC.

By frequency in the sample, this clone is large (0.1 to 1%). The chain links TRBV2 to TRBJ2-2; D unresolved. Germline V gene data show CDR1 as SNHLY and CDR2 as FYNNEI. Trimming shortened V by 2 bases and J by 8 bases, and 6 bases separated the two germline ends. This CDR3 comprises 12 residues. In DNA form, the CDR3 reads TGTGCCAGCAGTGAACTTTCTGGGGAGCTGTTTTTT. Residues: CASSELSGELFF.

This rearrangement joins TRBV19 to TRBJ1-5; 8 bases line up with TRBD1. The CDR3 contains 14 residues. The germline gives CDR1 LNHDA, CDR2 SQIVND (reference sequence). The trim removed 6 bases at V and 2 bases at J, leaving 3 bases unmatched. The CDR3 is CASSPTGGNQPQHF. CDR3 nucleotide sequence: TGTGCCAGTAGCCCGACAGGGGGCAATCAGCCCCAGCATTTT. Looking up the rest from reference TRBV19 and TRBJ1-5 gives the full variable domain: DGGITQSPKYLFRKEGQNVTLSCEQNLNHDAMYWYRQDPGQGLRLIYYSQIVNDFQKGDIAEGYSVSREKKESFPLTVTSAQKNPTAFYLCASSPTGGNQPQHFGDGTRLSIL.

This CDR3 reads CASSVGWEGSGYTF. CDR3 in DNA: TGTGCCAGCAGTGTCGGATGGGAAGGTAGTGGCTACACCTTC. The chain carries TRBV2 and TRBJ1-2; no clear D. The V end lost 4 bases, the J end lost 7 bases, and 16 bases lay between the germline ends. Germline CDR1 SNHLY, CDR2 FYNNEI. This CDR3 is built from 14 residues.